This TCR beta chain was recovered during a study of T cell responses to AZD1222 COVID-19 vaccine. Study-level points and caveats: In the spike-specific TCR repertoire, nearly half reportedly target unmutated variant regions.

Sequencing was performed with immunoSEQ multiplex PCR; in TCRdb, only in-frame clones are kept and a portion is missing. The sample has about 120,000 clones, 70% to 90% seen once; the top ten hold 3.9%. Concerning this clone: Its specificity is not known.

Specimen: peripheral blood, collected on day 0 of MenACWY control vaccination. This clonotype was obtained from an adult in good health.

CDR3 nucleotides: TGTGCCAGCACTGGACAGGGAAATCAGCCCCAGCATTTT. This sequence encodes CASTGQGNQPQHF. The V gene is TRBV6-5, the J gene TRBJ1-5; 8 bases are a match to TRBD1. J lost 4 bases, V lost 7 bases, and 3 bases had no gene match. The CDR3 sequence is 13 residues long. Germline V CDR1 and CDR2: MNHEY, SVGAGI.